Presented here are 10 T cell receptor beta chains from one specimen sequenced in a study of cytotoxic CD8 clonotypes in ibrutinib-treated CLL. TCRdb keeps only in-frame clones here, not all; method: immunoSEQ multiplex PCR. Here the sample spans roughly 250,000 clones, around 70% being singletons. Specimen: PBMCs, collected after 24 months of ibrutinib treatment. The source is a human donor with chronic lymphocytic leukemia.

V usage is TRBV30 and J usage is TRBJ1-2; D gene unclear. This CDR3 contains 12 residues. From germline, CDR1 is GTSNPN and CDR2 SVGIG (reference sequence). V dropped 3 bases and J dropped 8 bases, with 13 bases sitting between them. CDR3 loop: CAWRGPALGYTF. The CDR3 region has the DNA TGTGCCTGGAGAGGTCCAGCCTTAGGCTACACCTTC.

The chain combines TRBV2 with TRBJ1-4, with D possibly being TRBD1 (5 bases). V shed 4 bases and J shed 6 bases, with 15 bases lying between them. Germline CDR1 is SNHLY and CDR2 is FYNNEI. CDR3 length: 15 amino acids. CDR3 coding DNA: TGTGCCAGCAGTGTGGGGAATCAGGGATATGAAAAACTGTTTTTT. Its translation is CASSVGNQGYEKLFF. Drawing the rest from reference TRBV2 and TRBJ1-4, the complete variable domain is EPEVTQTPSHQVTQMGQEVILRCVPISNHLYFYWYRQILGQKVEFLVSFYNNEISEKSEIFDDQFSVERPDGSNFTLKIRSTKLEDSAMYFCASSVGNQGYEKLFFGSGTQLSVL.

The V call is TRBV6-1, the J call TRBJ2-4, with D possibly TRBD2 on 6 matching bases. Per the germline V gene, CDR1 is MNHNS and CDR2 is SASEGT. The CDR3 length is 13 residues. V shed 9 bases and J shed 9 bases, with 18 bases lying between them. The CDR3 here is CARNPGGRVIQYF. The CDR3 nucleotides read TGTGCCAGAAACCCCGGGGGAAGGGTCATTCAGTACTTC.

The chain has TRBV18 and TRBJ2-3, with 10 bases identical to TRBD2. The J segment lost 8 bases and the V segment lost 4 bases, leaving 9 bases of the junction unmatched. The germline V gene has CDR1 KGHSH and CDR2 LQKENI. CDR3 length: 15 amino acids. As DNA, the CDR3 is TGTGCCAGCTCACTGTCTAGCGGGAGAGAAGGTACGCAGTATTTT. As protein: CASSLSSGREGTQYF. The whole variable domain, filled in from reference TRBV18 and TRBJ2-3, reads NAGVMQNPRHLVRRRGQEARLRCSPMKGHSHVYWYRQLPEEGLKFMVYLQKENIIDESGMPKERFSAEFPKEGPSILRIQQVVRGDSAAYFCASSLSSGREGTQYFGPGTRLTVL.

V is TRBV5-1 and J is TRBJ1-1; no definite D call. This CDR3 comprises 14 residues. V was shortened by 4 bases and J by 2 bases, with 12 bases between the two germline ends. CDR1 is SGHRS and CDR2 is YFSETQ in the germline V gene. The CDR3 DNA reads TGCGCCAGCAGCCCTTGGGAGGGCAACACTGAAGCTTTCTTT. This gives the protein CASSPWEGNTEAFF.

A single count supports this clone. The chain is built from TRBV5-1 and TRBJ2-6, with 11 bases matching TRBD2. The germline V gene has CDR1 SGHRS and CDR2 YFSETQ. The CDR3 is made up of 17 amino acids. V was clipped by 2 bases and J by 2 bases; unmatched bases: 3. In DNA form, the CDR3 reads TGCGCCAGCAGCTTTACTAGCGGGAGCGCTGGGGCCAACGTCCTGACTTTC. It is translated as CASSFTSGSAGANVLTF.

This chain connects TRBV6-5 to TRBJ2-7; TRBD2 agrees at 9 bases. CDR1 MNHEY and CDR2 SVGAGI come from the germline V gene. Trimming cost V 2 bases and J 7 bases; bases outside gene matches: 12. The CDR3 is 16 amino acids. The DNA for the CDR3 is TGTGCCAGCAGTTACGCGCAACTAGCGGGCTCCCGGGAGCAGTACTTC. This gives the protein CASSYAQLAGSREQYF.

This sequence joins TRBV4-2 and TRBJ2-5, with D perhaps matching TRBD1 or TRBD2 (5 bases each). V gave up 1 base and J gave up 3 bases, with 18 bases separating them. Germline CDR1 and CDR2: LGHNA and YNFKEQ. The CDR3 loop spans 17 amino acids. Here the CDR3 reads CASSQASGDGIKETQYF. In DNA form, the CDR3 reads TGTGCCAGCAGCCAAGCATCCGGGGACGGAATTAAAGAGACCCAGTACTTC.

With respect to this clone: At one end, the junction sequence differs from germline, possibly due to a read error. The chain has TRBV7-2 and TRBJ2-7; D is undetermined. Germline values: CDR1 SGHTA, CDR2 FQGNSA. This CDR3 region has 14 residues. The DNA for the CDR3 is TGTGCCAGCACCTTAAGGGAAGACTCCTACGAGCAGTACTTC. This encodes CASTLREDSYEQYF.

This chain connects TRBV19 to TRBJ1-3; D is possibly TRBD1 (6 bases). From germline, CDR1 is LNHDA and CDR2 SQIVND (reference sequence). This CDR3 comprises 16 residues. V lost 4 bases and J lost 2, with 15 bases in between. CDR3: CASSTGDIQTGNTIYF. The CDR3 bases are TGTGCCAGTAGTACCGGGGACATCCAAACTGGAAACACCATATATTTT.